The text below deals with one TCR beta chain. This specimen comes from a study of technical replicates of blood from a few donors. TCRdb's table, derived via immunoSEQ multiplex PCR, lists solely in-frame clones and lacks some. The table has about 97,000 clones, 95% to 96% seen once. This CDR3 comprises 17 residues. After removal of 1 base from V and 6 bases from J, the junction contained 5 bases not matched to a gene. Germline CDR1 and CDR2: SGHVS and FQNEAQ. Sequences were obtained from T cells isolated from PBMCs. This clonotype originated in a human donor in good health. The chain combines TRBV7-8 with TRBJ2-1; 14 nucleotides align to TRBD2. CDR3 DNA sequence: TGTGCCAGCAGCTTAGGACTAGCGGGAGGGCATAGCAATGAGCAGTTCTTC. Its protein product is CASSLGLAGGHSNEQFF. Using reference TRBV7-8 and TRBJ2-1 for the parts outside the CDR3, the full variable domain is GAGVSQSPRYKVAKRGQDVALRCDPISGHVSLFWYQQALGQGPEFLTYFQNEAQLDKSGLPSDRFFAERPEGSVSTLKIQRTQQEDSAVYLCASSLGLAGGHSNEQFFGPGTRLTVL.